This note documents a single T cell receptor (beta chain) sequence. The antigen remains undetermined. CDR1 LNHDA and CDR2 SQIVND come from the germline V gene (reference sequence). The CDR3 covers 16 residues. V was trimmed by 5 bases and J by 0 bases, leaving 14 bases between them. The record originates from a study of PD-L1 blockade in urothelial cancer. The overall study: Bladder-origin urothelial cancer in males described most of the roughly 30 patients. From 0 to 3 prior chemotherapy regimens had been given to the patients.

As to time point: peripheral blood 6 weeks after treatment start. Method: immunoSEQ multiplex PCR; TCRdb's copy keeps in-frame clones and lacks some. Of under 40,000 clones listed, roughly nine tenths are singletons. Study-level points and caveats: Where pretreatment blood TCR clonality fell below the median, better survival was predicted. Durable-benefit patients showed greater tumor-associated blood clone expansion at 3 weeks.

The sample here was PBMCs, taken around atezolizumab (anti-PD-L1) treatment. The origin of this receptor is a man older than 75 with urothelial cancer. The V gene is TRBV19, the J gene TRBJ2-1; D perhaps matches TRBD2 (5 bases). CDR3 in DNA: TGTGCCAGTAGTCCCTTGGACGGAGGCTCCTACAATGAGCAGTTCTTC. This translates into CASSPLDGGSYNEQFF. Full variable domain (outside the CDR3, taken from reference TRBV19 and TRBJ2-1): DGGITQSPKYLFRKEGQNVTLSCEQNLNHDAMYWYRQDPGQGLRLIYYSQIVNDFQKGDIAEGYSVSREKKESFPLTVTSAQKNPTAFYLCASSPLDGGSYNEQFFGPGTRLTVL.